This TCR beta chain was sequenced in a study of CD8+ T cells in alopecia areata. Study background: Tofacitinib therapy took 6 to 18 months; 6 months off drug came after. Study-level findings and limits: Among the top 100, expanded CD8+ clones were significantly decreased by tofacitinib, as was scalp clonality. Between patients, shared TCR sequences were less clear than in mice. This was possibly due in part to HLA diversity in the patient population.

As to this clone: Its antigen is not known.

Documented treatment: oral pan-JAK inhibitor, 5-10 mg twice daily. Separation by sorting yielded CD4+ and CD8+ T cells from PBMCs. As the sequencing template, cDNA was produced by extracting RNA and reverse transcribing it. Using immunoSEQ multiplex PCR, the repertoire was profiled, and TCRdb retains in-frame clones only, with some absent. The sample includes some 110,000 clones, approximately 52% of them seen just once. The V gene's germline CDR1 is MNHEY and CDR2 SVGAGI. Trimming removed 6 bases from V and 4 bases from J; junction bases left unmatched: 7. This CDR3 spans 14 amino acids. This clonotype originated in a human donor with alopecia areata. The specimen comprised CD8+ T cells sorted from blood, sampled at week 4, from a patient treated with tofacitinib. The gene calls are TRBV6-5 and TRBJ2-5, with 8 bases identical to TRBD2. CDR3 protein: CASSFGGGGETQYF. CDR3 in DNA: TGTGCCAGCAGCTTCGGGGGGGGAGGAGAGACCCAGTACTTC.